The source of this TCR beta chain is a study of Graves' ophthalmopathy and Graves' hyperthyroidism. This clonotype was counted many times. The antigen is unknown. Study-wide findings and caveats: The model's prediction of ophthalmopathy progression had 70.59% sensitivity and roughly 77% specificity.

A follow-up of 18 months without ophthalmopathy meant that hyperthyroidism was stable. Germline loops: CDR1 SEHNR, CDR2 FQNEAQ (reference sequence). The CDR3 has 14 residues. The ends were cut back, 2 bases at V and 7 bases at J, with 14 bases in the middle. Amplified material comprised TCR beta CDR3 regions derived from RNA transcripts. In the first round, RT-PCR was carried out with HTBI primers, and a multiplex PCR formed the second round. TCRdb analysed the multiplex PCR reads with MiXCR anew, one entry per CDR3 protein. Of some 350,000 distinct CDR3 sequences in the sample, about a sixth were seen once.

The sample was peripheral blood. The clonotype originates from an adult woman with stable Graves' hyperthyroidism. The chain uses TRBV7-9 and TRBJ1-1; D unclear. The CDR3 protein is CASSLTGDAHEAFF. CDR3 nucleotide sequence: TGTGCCAGCAGCTTAACTGGCGACGCCCATGAAGCTTTCTTT.